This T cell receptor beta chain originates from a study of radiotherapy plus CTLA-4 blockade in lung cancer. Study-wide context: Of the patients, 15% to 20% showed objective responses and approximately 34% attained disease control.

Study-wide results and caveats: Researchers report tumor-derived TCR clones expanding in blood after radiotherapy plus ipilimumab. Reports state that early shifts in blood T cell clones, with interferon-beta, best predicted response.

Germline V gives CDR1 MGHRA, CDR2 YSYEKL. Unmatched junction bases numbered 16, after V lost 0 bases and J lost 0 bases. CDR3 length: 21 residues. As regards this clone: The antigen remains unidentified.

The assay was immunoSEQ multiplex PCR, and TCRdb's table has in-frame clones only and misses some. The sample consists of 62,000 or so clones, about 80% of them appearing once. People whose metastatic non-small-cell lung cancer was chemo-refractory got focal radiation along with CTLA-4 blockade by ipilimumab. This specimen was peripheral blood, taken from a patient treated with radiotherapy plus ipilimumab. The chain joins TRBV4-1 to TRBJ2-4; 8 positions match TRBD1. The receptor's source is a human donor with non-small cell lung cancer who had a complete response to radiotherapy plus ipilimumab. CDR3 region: CASSQDPGQGASNLAKNIQYF. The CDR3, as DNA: TGCGCCAGCAGCCAAGATCCCGGACAGGGCGCATCAAACCTAGCCAAAAACATTCAGTACTTC.